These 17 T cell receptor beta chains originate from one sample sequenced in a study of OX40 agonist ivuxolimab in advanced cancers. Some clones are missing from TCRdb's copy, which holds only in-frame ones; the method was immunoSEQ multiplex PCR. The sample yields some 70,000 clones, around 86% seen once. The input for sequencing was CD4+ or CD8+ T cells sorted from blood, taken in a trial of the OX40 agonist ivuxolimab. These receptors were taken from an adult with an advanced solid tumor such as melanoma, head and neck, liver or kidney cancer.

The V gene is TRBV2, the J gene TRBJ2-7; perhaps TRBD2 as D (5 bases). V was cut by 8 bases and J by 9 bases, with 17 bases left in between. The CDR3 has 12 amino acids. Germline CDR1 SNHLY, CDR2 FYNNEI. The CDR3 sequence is CASGLQPTRQYF. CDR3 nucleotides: TGTGCCAGCGGACTTCAGCCCACTAGGCAGTACTTC. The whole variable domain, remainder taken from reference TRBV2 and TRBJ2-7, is EPEVTQTPSHQVTQMGQEVILRCVPISNHLYFYWYRQILGQKVEFLVSFYNNEISEKSEIFDDQFSVERPDGSNFTLKIRSTKLEDSAMYFCASGLQPTRQYFGPGTRLTVT.

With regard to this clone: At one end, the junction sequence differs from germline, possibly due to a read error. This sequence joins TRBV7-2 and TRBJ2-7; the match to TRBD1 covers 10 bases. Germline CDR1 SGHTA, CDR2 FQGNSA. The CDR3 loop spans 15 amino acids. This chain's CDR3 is CASSLGNLGQGPGFF. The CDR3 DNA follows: TGTGCCAGCAGCTTAGGAAACTTGGGACAGGGGCCCGGGTTTTTC.

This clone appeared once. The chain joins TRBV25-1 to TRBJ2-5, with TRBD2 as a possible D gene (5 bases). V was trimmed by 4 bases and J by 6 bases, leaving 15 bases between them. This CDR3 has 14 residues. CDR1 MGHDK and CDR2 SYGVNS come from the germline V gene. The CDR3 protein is CASSGPQRGQTQYF. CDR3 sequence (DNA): TGTGCCAGCAGTGGTCCACAGAGAGGGCAGACCCAGTACTTC.

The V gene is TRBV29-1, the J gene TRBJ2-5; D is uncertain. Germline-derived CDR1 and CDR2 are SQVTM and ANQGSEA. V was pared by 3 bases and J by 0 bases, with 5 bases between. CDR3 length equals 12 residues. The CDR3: CSVDKYQETQYF. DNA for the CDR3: TGCAGCGTTGACAAGTACCAAGAGACCCAGTACTTC.

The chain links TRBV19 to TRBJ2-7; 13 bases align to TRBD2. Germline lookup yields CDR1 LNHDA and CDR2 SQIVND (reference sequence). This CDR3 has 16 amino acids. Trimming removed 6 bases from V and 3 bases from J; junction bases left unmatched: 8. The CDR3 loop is CASRKTSGRTDYEQYF. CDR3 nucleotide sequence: TGTGCCAGTAGAAAGACTAGCGGGAGGACGGACTACGAGCAGTACTTC.

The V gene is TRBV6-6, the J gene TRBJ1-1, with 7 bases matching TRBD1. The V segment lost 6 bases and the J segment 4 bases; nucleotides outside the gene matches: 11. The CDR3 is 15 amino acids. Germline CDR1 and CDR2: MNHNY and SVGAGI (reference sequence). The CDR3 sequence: CASSPRQGESTEAFF. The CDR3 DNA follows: TGTGCCAGCAGCCCCCGACAGGGCGAGAGCACTGAAGCTTTCTTT.

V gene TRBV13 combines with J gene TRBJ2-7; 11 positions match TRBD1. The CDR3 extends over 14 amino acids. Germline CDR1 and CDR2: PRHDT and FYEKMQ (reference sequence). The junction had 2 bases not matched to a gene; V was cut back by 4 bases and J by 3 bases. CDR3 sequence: CASSSDRGLYEQYF. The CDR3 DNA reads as TGTGCCAGCAGCTCGGACAGGGGGCTCTACGAGCAGTACTTC.

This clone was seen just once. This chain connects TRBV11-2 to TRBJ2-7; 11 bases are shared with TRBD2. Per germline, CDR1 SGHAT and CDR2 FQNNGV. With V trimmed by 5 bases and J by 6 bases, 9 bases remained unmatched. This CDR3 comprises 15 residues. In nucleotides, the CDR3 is TGTGCCAGCAGCGCCTATCTAGCGGGAGGTTTCGAGCAGTACTTC. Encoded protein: CASSAYLAGGFEQYF.

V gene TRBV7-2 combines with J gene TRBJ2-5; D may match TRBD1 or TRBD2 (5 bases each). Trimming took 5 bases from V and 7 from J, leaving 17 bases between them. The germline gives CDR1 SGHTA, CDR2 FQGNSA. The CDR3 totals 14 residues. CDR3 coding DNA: TGTGCCAGCAGCCCCAATTGGGGGAGCGGGACCCAGTACTTC. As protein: CASSPNWGSGTQYF.

The CDR3 DNA sequence: TGCGCCAGCAGCTTGGAAGCTAGGGAGACCCAGTACTTC. It codes for CASSLEARETQYF. The chain recombines TRBV5-1 with TRBJ2-5; the D is unclear. The V and J ends lost 0 bases and 5 bases respectively, with 8 bases between them. The germline V gene encodes CDR1 SGHRS and CDR2 YFSETQ. The CDR3 extends over 13 amino acids.

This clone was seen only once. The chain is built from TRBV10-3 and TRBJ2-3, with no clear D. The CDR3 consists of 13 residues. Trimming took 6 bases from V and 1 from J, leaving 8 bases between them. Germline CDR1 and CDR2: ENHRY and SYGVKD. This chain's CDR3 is CAIRDRGTDTQYF. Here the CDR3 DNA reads TGTGCCATCAGGGACCGGGGCACAGATACGCAGTATTTT.

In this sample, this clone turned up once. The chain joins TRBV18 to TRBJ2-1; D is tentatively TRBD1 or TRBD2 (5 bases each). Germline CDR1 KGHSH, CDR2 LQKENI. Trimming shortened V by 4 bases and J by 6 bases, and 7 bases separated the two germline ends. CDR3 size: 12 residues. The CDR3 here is CASSRDPNEQFF. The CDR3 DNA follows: TGTGCCAGCTCACGGGACCCCAATGAGCAGTTCTTC.

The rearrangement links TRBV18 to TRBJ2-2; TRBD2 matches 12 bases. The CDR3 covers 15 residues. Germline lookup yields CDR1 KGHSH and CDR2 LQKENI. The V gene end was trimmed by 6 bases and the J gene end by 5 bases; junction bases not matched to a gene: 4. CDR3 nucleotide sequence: TGTGCCAGCTCGACTAGCGGGAGCGAAACCGGGGAGCTGTTTTTT. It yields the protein CASSTSGSETGELFF.

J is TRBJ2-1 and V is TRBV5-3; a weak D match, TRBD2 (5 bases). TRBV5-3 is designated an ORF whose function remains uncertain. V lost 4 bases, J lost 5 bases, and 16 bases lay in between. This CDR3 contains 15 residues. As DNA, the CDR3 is TGTGCCAGAAGCCCGAACCGGGAAACCCACAATGAGCAGTTCTTC. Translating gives CARSPNRETHNEQFF.

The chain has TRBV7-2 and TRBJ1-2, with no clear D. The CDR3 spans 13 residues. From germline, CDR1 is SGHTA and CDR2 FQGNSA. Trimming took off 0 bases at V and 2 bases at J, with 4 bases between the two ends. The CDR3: CASSLALNYGYTF. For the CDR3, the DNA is TGTGCCAGCAGCTTAGCGCTCAACTATGGCTACACCTTC.

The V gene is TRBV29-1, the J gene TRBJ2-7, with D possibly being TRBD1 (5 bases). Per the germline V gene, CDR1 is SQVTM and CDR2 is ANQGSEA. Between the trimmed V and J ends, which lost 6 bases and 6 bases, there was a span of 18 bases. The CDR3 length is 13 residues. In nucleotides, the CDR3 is TGCAGCGTCCAAGGCAGGGCGAGTGGCGAGCAGTACTTC. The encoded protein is CSVQGRASGEQYF.

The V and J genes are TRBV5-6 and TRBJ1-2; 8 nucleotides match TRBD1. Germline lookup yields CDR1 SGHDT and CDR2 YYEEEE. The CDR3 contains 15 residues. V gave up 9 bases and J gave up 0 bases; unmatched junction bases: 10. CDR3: CATKTGGFSNYGYTF. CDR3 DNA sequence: TGTGCCACCAAAACAGGGGGATTCTCTAACTATGGCTACACCTTC.